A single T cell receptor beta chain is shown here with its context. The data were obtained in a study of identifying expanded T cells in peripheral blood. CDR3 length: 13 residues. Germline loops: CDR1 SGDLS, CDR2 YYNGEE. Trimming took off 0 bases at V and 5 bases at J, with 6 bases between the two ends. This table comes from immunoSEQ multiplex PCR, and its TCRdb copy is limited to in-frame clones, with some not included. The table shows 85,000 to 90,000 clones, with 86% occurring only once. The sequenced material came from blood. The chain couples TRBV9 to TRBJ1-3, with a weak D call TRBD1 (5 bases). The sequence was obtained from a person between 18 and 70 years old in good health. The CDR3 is CASSVGGRNTIYF. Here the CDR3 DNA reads TGTGCCAGCAGCGTAGGGGGGAGAAACACCATATATTTT.